This T cell receptor beta chain derives from a study of tumor-infiltrating lymphocytes in localized non-small cell lung cancer. The wider study: The cohort mixed smokers and never-smokers, several histologies, and some post-neoadjuvant-chemotherapy samples. Study-level results: No link was found between tumor T-cell fraction and recurrence-free survival. Only some patients had TCR sequencing, depending on available tissue.

About this clone itself: Its antigen is not known.

The CDR3 runs to 13 residues. Trimming removed 2 bases at V and 6 bases at J, with 11 bases between. Germline CDR1 is SGHAT and CDR2 is FQDESV (reference sequence). The table came from immunoSEQ multiplex PCR; TCRdb's copy has only in-frame clones and leaves some out. The sample includes 21,000 or so clones, approximately 70% of them seen just once. The source is a human donor with non-small cell lung cancer. The sequenced sample was lung tumor tissue. This chain joins TRBV11-1 and TRBJ2-7; possibly TRBD2 for D (7 bases). The CDR3 DNA follows: TGTGCCAGCAGCTTAAGGGGGGGCCTCGAGCAGTACTTC. As protein: CASSLRGGLEQYF.